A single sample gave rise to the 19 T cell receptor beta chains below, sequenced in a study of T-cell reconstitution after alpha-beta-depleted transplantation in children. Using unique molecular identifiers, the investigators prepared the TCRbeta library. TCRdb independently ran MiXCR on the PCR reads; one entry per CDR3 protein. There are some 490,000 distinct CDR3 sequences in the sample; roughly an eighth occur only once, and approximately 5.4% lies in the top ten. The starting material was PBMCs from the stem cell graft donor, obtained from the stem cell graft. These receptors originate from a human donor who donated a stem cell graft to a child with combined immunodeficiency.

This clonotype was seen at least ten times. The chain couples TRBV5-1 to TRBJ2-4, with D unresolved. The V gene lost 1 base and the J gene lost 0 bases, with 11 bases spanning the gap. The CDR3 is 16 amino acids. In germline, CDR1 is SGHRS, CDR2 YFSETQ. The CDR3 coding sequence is TGCGCCAGCAGCTTGACAGCGACTCTAGCCAAAAACATTCAGTACTTC. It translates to CASSLTATLAKNIQYF.

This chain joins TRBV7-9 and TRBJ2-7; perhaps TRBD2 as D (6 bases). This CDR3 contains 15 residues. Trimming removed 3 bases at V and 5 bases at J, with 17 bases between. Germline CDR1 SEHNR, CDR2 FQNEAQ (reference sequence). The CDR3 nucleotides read TGTGCCAGCAGCTTGGGGCCGACTAGTACCGACGAGCAGTACTTC. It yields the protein CASSLGPTSTDEQYF.

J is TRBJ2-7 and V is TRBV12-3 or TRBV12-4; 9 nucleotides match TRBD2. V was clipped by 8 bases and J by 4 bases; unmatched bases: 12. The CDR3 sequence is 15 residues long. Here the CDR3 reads CASGGGIAGVYEQYF. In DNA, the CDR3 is TGTGCCAGCGGGGGGGGGATAGCGGGAGTATACGAGCAGTACTTC.

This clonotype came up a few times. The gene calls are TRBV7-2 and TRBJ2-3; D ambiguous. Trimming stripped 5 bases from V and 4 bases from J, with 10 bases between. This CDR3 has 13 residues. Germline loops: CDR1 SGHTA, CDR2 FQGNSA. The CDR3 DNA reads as TGTGCCAGCAGCCAACCTCCGGCAGATACGCAGTATTTT. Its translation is CASSQPPADTQYF. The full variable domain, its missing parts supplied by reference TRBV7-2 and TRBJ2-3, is GAGVSQSPSNKVTEKGKDVELRCDPISGHTALYWYRQSLGQGLEFLIYFQGNSAPDKSGLPSDRFSAERTGGSVSTLTIQRTQQEDSAVYLCASSQPPADTQYFGPGTRLTVL.

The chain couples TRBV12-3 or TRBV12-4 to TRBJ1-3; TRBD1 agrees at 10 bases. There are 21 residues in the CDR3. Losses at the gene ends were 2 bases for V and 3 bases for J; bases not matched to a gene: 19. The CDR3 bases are TGTGCCAGCAGTTTAAGCGGGTTAGGACACCAGACAGGGGGCTATGGAAACACCATATATTTT. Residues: CASSLSGLGHQTGGYGNTIYF.

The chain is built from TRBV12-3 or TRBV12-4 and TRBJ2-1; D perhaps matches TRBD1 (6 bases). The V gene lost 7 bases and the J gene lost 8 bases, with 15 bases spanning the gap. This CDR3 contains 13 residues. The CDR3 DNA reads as TGTGCCAGCAAACAGTGGGGGCGGGATGAGCAGTTCTTC. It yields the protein CASKQWGRDEQFF.

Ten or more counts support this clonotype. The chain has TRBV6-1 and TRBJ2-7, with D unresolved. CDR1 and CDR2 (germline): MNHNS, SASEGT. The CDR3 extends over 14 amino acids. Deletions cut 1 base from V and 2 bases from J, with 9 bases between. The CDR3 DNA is TGTGCCAGCAGTGAAGAAGGAACAGCCTACGAGCAGTACTTC. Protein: CASSEEGTAYEQYF.

CDR3 protein: CASSPRQQETQYF. CDR3 nucleotide sequence: TGTGCCAGCAGCCCTCGACAGCAAGAGACCCAGTACTTC. The chain carries TRBV7-9 and TRBJ2-5; a possible D gene is TRBD1 (5 bases). There are 13 residues in the CDR3. The V and J ends lost 5 bases and 2 bases respectively, with 9 bases between them. In germline, CDR1 is SEHNR, CDR2 FQNEAQ (reference sequence).

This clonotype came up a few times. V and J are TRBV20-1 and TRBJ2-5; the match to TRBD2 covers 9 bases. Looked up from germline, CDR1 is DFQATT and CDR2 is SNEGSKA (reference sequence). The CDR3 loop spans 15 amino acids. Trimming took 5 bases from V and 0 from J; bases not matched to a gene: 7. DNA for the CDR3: TGCAGTGCTTTTAGCGGGAGCGGGTACCAAGAGACCCAGTACTTC. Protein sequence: CSAFSGSGYQETQYF.

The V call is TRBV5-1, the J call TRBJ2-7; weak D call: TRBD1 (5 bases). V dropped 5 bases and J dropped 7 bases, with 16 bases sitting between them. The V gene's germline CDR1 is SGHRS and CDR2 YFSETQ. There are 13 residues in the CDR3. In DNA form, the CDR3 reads TGCGCCAGCAGGGATCCTCCTCAGGGAGAGCAGTACTTC. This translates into CASRDPPQGEQYF. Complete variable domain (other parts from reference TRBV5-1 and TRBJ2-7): KAGVTQTPRYLIKTRGQQVTLSCSPISGHRSVSWYQQTPGQGLQFLFEYFSETQRNKGNFPGRFSGRQFSNSRSEMNVSTLELGDSALYLCASRDPPQGEQYFGPGTRLTVT.

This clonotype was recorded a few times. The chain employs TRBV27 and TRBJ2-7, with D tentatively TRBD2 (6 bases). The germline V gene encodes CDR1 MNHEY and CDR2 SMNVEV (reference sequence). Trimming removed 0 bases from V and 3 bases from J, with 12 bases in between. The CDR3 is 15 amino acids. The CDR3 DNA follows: TGTGCCAGCAGTTTATCCCACACTAGCAGCTACGAGCAGTACTTC. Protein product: CASSLSHTSSYEQYF.

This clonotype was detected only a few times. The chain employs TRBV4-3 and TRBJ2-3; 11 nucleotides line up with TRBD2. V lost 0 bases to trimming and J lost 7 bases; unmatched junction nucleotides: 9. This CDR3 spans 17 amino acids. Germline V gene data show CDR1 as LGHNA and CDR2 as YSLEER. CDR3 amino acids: CASSQDLASGRKNTQYF. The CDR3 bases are TGCGCCAGCAGCCAAGATCTGGCTAGCGGGAGGAAAAATACGCAGTATTTT.

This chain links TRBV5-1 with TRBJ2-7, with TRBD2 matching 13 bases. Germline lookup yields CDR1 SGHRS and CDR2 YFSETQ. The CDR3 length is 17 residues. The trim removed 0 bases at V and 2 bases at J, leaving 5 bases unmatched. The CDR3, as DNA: TGCGCCAGCAGCTTGGTGGGAGGACTAGCGGGGGCCTACGAGCAGTACTTC. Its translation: CASSLVGGLAGAYEQYF.

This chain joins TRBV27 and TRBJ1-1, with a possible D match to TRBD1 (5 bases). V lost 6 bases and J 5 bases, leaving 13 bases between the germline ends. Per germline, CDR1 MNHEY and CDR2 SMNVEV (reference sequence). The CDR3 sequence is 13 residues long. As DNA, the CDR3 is TGTGCCAGCAGGAGGTTCGGGGGGACTGAAGCTTTCTTT. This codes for CASRRFGGTEAFF.

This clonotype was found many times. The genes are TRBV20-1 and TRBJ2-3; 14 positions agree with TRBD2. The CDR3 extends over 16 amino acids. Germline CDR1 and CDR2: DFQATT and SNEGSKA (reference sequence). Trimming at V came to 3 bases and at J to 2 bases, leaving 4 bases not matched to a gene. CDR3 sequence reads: CSARGLAGAPTDTQYF. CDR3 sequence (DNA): TGCAGTGCTAGGGGACTAGCGGGGGCCCCCACAGATACGCAGTATTTT.

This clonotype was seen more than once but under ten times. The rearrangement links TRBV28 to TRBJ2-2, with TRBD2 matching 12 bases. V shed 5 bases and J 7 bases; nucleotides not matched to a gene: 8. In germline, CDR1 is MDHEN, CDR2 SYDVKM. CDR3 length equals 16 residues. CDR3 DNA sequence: TGTGCCAGCAGTCCTAGCGGGGGGGCCTCGAACGGGGAGCTGTTTTTT. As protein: CASSPSGGASNGELFF.

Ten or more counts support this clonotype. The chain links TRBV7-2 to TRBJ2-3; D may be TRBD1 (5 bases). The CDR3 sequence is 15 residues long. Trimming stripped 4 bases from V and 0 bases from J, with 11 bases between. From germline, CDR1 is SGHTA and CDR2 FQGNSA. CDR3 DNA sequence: TGTGCCAGCAGCTCCACAGGTGAAAGCACAGATACGCAGTATTTT. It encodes CASSSTGESTDTQYF.

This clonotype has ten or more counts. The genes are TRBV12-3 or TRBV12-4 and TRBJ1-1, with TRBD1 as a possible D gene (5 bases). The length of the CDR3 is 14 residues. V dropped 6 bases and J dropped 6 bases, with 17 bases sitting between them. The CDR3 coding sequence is TGTGCCAGCAGAGCGGACACGAAGGTTCCTGAAGCTTTCTTT. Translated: CASRADTKVPEAFF.

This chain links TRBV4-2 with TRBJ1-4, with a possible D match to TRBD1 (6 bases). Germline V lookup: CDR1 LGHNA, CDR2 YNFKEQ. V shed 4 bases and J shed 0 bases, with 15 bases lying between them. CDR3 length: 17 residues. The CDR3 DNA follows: TGTGCCAGCAGCCCCTCCGGCGAGGGGGCAACTAATGAAAAACTGTTTTTT. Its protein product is CASSPSGEGATNEKLFF.